The rows below give T cell receptor beta chains drawn from one sample of a study of blood T cells in healthy people across ages. TCRdb reprocessed the 5' RACE reads with MiXCR, giving one entry per CDR3 protein. The sample yields hundreds of thousands of distinct CDR3 sequences, more than 25% seen once. Input material: blood. These receptors were collected from a woman of 80 years or more in good health. The CDR3 runs from the conserved cysteine through the conserved F or W. The D gene is left open where the match is weak. Expanded clones are given a class, and other clones once, few, many or no size at all.

TRBV11-2	NA	TRBJ2-1	many	TGTGCCAGCAGCTTTTCAGGGTACAATGAGCAGTTCTTC	CASSFSGYNEQFF
TRBV20-1	TRBD2	TRBJ2-3	NA	TGCAGTGCTAGAGATCCTACTGGGCGGGGGGGTACAGATACGCAGTATTTT	CSARDPTGRGGTDTQYF
TRBV7-9	NA	TRBJ2-5	NA	TGTGCCAGCAGCGCTCGGGACCGTACCCAAGAGACCCAGTACTTC	CASSARDRTQETQYF
TRBV7-9	TRBD1	TRBJ1-4	few	TGTGCCAGCAGCTACGGACAGGGGAGTGAAAAACTGTTTTTT	CASSYGQGSEKLFF
TRBV7-2	NA	TRBJ2-1	many	TGTGCCAGCAGCCGTGTGGAGGGAAACTACAATGAGCAGTTCTTC	CASSRVEGNYNEQFF
TRBV20-1	TRBD1	TRBJ2-3	once	TGCAGTGCCCATAACTCAGGGGGCCCGACAGATACGCAGTATTTT	CSAHNSGGPTDTQYF
TRBV6-6	NA	TRBJ1-6	once	TGTGCCAGCAGTTCGGATGGGAATTCACCCCCCCACTTT	CASSSDGNSPPHF
TRBV2	NA	TRBJ2-2	NA	TGTGCCAGCAGTGACAGGGTACGAATCACCGGGGAGCTGTTTTTT	CASSDRVRITGELFF
TRBV4-3	NA	TRBJ1-5	few	TGCGCCAGCAGCCAAGATGGAGGTCACAATCAGCCCCAGCATTTT	CASSQDGGHNQPQHF
TRBV11-2	TRBD2	TRBJ2-5	many	TGTGCCAGCAGCTTAGATCTGAAAGCGGGGGGGCGCCCCTCTTCAGAGACCCAGTACTTC	CASSLDLKAGGRPSSETQYF
TRBV6-2/TRBV6-3	NA	TRBJ1-1	many	TGTGCCACCTCGCTACAGGGTTACCAGAACACTGAAGCTTTCTTT	CATSLQGYQNTEAFF
TRBV7-8	TRBD1	TRBJ1-1	few	TGTGCCAGCAGCTTAATAAACGGGGGCAGGGGGTTACGAGTTTTGAACACTGAAGCTTTCTTT	CASSLINGGRGLRVLNTEAFF
TRBV20-1	NA	TRBJ2-5	many	TGCAGTGCTGCCCCTGGGGCGGCTGGGGAGACCCAGTACTTC	CSAAPGAAGETQYF
TRBV7-2	NA	TRBJ2-7	few	TGTGCCAGCAGCTTAGTAGGTAGCGGACCCCCCTACGAGCAGTACTTC	CASSLVGSGPPYEQYF
TRBV20-1	NA	TRBJ1-1	many	TGCAGTGCCGAACTCCGGGGGGAGAGGGTCACTGAAGCTTTCTTT	CSAELRGERVTEAFF
TRBV20-1	NA	TRBJ1-1	many	TGCAGTGCTAGTACGGGCACTGAAGCTTTCTTT	CSASTGTEAFF
TRBV12-3/TRBV12-4	NA	TRBJ1-2	many	TGTGCCAGCACCGCGGACGGGAACTATGGCTACACCTTC	CASTADGNYGYTF
TRBV12-3/TRBV12-4	NA	TRBJ1-6	NA	TGTGCCAGCAGTTTCGTAGCAGGACCTGGCCATAATTCACCCCTCCACTTT	CASSFVAGPGHNSPLHF
TRBV7-9	NA	TRBJ2-5	NA	TGTGCCAGCAGCTTAGCTTATGCGGCTAGAGAGCAGTACTTC	CASSLAYAAREQYF
TRBV6-2/TRBV6-3	TRBD1	TRBJ2-7	once	TGTGCCGGCAGCACGCCGGGACAGGGGGCCTACGAGCAGTACTTC	CAGSTPGQGAYEQYF
TRBV5-1	TRBD1	TRBJ1-1	NA	TGCGCCAGCAGCTTGAAGGACAGGGGCCAGGGGAACACTGAAGCTTTCTTT	CASSLKDRGQGNTEAFF
TRBV7-9	NA	TRBJ1-6	many	TGTGCCAGCAGCTCCCCCCCAGGAGGGATAATGGGGGATTCACCCCTCCACTTT	CASSSPPGGIMGDSPLHF
TRBV12-3/TRBV12-4	NA	TRBJ2-3	NA	TGTGCCAGCAGTTTCGGCAGCGCGAGCGCAGATGTGCAGTATTTT	CASSFGSASADVQYF
TRBV5-1	NA	TRBJ1-1	NA	TGCGCCAGCAGCACAGAGCCGAACACTGAAGCTTTCTTT	CASSTEPNTEAFF
TRBV2	TRBD2	TRBJ2-4	few	TGTGCCAGCACCCTAGCGGGGCTCCAAAACATTCAGTACTTC	CASTLAGLQNIQYF
TRBV3-1	NA	TRBJ1-3	few	TGTGCCAGCAGCCAAGATCTGGGAGGAAACACCATATATTTT	CASSQDLGGNTIYF
TRBV11-3	TRBD1	TRBJ2-1	NA	TGTGCCAGCAGCGCCCGGACAGGGTGGAATGAGCAGTTCTTC	CASSARTGWNEQFF
TRBV7-2	TRBD2	TRBJ2-3	many	TGTGCCAGCAGCTTAGCGGCGCGGGGGGGCTTCCGACGAGATACGCAGTATTTT	CASSLAARGGFRRDTQYF
TRBV29-1	NA	TRBJ1-6	many	TGCAGCGTTAAAGGCTCCTATAATTCACCCCTCCACTTT	CSVKGSYNSPLHF
TRBV10-1	TRBD1	TRBJ2-7	NA	TGCGCCAGCAGCGGACAGGGGGCGGTTGATGAGCAGTACTTC	CASSGQGAVDEQYF
TRBV7-6	NA	TRBJ2-7	NA	TGTGCCAGCAGCCTGATGGCGGACAGAGACGAGCAGTACTTC	CASSLMADRDEQYF
TRBV4-3	TRBD2	TRBJ2-3	many	TGCGCCAGCAGCCAAGATCCCCGGCTAGCGGGGGTGGTGACAGATACGCAGTATTTT	CASSQDPRLAGVVTDTQYF
TRBV27	NA	TRBJ2-1	NA	TGTGCCAGCAGCGAGACCTCCTACAATGAGCAGTTCTTC	CASSETSYNEQFF
TRBV7-2	NA	TRBJ2-3	many	TGTGCCAGCAGCTCACGGCGAGTCACAGATACGCAGTATTTT	CASSSRRVTDTQYF
TRBV18	NA	TRBJ1-1	NA	TGTGCCAGCTCACCGGGCATGGAAGCTGAAGCTTTCTTT	CASSPGMEAEAFF
TRBV7-9	TRBD2	TRBJ2-5	many	TGTGCCAGCAGCCTAGCGGGGGAGGCCAGAGGGACCCAGTACTTC	CASSLAGEARGTQYF
TRBV5-1	TRBD1	TRBJ1-2	many	TGCGCCAGCAGCTTGGCAACAGGGGGCTTTATGAACTATGGCTACACCTTC	CASSLATGGFMNYGYTF